This T cell receptor beta chain came from a study of T cells after yellow fever vaccination. TCRdb reprocessed the 5' RACE reads via MiXCR and lists one record per CDR3 protein. The table shows 68,000 or so distinct CDR3 sequences, with 5% to 8% occurring only once. The CDR3 is 18 amino acids. V gave up 3 bases and J gave up 4 bases; unmatched junction bases: 11. Germline values: CDR1 LGHNT, CDR2 FRNRAP. This clonotype was detected ten times or more. This receptor was identified in a man younger than 35 who received the YFV17D yellow fever vaccine. The sample was CD8+ T cells sorted from PBMCs, taken more than 40 days after the first yellow fever vaccination. The gene calls are TRBV12-5 and TRBJ2-6; TRBD1 matches 8 bases. As DNA, the CDR3 is TGTGCTAGTGGTTTTATCCTAGACAGGGGTGCCGGGGCCAACGTCCTGACTTTC. Amino acid sequence: CASGFILDRGAGANVLTF.